These T cell receptor beta chains were read from a single sample in a study of cytomegalovirus exposure and HLA in healthy donors. Sequenced by immunoSEQ multiplex PCR; TCRdb stores in-frame clones only, minus some. The data contain 85,000 to 130,000 clones, 76% of them singletons. Specimen: PBMCs. Source of these receptors: a woman between 45 and 60 years old in good health and CMV-seropositive. CDR3s leave out the opening cysteine and the closing phenylalanine or tryptophan. Each record gives: J gene, V gene, D gene, CDR3 protein. The D gene is left open where the match is weak.

J: TRBJ2-5
V: TRBV6-6
D: NA
CDR3: ASSYGGQETQY

J: TRBJ2-1
V: TRBV7-9
D: NA
CDR3: ASSSRLVRFLEQF

J: TRBJ2-1
V: TRBV15
D: NA
CDR3: ATSGQTSGLF

J: TRBJ1-2
V: TRBV4-2
D: TRBD1
CDR3: ASSQDQATGGYGYT

J: TRBJ2-1
V: TRBV2
D: NA
CDR3: ASSDETKGLYNEQF

J: TRBJ1-2
V: TRBV6-1
D: NA
CDR3: ASNKGGNSLGYT

J: TRBJ1-1
V: TRBV2
D: NA
CDR3: ASRGAEAF

J: TRBJ2-5
V: TRBV7-3
D: TRBD2
CDR3: ASSLHGGVLETQY

J: TRBJ2-7
V: TRBV11-2
D: TRBD1
CDR3: ASSWQGASEQY

J: TRBJ1-2
V: TRBV9
D: NA
CDR3: ASSTAAAGYT

J: TRBJ2-5
V: TRBV5-1
D: TRBD2
CDR3: ASRAEGGRGQY

J: TRBJ2-7
V: TRBV5-1
D: TRBD1
CDR3: ASSPQEGAGGQY

J: TRBJ1-3
V: TRBV7-9
D: TRBD1
CDR3: ASSFGTALASSGNTIY

J: TRBJ2-5
V: TRBV6-1
D: TRBD2
CDR3: ASSEGGGAYGTQY

J: TRBJ2-2
V: TRBV5-1
D: NA
CDR3: ASSRGEGGAYTGELF

J: TRBJ2-1
V: TRBV7-7
D: NA
CDR3: ASSLGTSSYNEQF